This T cell receptor beta chain stems from a study of shared clonotypes between healthy human individuals. Study results and caveats: As a rule, naive subsets had a larger estimated richness than memory subsets.

Comments on this clone: Its target is unknown.

CDR3 size: 15 residues. Germline V gives CDR1 SGHVS, CDR2 FNYEAQ. Between the trimmed V and J ends, which lost 5 bases and 5 bases, there was a span of 18 bases. A CD45RA-negative memory subset and a CD45RA+ naive subset were separated from the CD4+ cells. Assay: immunoSEQ multiplex PCR; the TCRdb copy retains only in-frame clones and omits some. The sample lists 300,000 to 350,000 clones, less than 75% occurring once. V and J are TRBV7-6 and TRBJ2-5; possible D gene TRBD2, 6 bases. This receptor was taken from a man in his thirties or forties in good health. The sample consisted of memory CD4+ T cells sorted from blood. The subset denotes: CD45RA-negative fraction. The CDR3 is CASSPMAGWAETQYF. CDR3 sequence (DNA): TGTGCCAGCAGCCCTATGGCGGGATGGGCTGAGACCCAGTACTTC.